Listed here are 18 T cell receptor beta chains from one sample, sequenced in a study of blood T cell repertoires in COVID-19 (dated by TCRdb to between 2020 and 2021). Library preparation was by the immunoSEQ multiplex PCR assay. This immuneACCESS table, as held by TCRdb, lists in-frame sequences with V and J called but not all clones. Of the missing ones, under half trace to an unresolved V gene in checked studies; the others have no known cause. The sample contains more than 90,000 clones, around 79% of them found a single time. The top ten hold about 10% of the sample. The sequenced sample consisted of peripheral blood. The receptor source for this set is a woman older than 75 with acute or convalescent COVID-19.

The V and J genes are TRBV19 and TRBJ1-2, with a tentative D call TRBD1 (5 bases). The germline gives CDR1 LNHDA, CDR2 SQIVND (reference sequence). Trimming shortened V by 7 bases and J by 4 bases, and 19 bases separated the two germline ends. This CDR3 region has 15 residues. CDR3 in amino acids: CASNPPGRATYGYTF. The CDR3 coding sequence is TGTGCCAGTAACCCCCCAGGCAGGGCTACCTATGGCTACACCTTC.

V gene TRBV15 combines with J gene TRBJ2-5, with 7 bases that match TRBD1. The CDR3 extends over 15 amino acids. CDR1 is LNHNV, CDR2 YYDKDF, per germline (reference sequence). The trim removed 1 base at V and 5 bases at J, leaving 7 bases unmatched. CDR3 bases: TGTGCCACCAGCAGAGGTCAACAGGGGCTCGAGACCCAGTACTTC. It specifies CATSRGQQGLETQYF. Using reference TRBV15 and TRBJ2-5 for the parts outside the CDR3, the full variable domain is DAMVIQNPRYQVTQFGKPVTLSCSQTLNHNVMYWYQQKSSQAPKLLFHYYDKDFNNEADTPDNFQSRRPNTSFCFLDIRSPGLGDTAMYLCATSRGQQGLETQYFGPGTRLLVL.

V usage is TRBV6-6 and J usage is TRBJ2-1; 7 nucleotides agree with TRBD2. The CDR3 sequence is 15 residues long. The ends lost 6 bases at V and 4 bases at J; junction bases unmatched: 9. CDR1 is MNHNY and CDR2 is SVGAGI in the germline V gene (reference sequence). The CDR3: CASSRSRDYYNEQFF. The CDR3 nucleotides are TGTGCCAGCAGCCGCTCCCGGGACTATTACAATGAGCAGTTCTTC.

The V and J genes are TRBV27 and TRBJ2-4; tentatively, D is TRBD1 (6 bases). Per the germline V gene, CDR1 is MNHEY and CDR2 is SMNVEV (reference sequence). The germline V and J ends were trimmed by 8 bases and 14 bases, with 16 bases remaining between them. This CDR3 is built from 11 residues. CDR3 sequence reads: CASPLQGVKYF. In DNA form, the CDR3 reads TGTGCCAGCCCCCTACAGGGCGTTAAGTACTTC.

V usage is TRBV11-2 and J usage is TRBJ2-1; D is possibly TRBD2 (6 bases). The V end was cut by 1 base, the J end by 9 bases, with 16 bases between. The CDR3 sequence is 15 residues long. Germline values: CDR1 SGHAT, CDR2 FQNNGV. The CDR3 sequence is CASSLAGPSAGEQFF. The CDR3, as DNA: TGTGCCAGCAGCTTAGCTGGCCCTAGCGCTGGTGAGCAGTTCTTC.

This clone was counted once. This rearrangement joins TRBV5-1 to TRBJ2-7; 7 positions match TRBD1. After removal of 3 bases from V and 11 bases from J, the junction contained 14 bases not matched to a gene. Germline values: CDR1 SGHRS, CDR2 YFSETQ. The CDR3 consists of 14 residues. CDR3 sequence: CASSWGQRGTREYF. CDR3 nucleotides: TGCGCCAGCAGCTGGGGACAGAGAGGGACGAGGGAGTACTTC.

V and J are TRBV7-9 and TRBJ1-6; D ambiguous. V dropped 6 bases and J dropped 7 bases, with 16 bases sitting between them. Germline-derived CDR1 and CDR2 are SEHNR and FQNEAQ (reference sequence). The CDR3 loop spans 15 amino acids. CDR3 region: CASRRSLGENSPLHF. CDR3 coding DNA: TGTGCCAGCAGGCGGAGCCTTGGAGAGAATTCACCCCTCCACTTT.

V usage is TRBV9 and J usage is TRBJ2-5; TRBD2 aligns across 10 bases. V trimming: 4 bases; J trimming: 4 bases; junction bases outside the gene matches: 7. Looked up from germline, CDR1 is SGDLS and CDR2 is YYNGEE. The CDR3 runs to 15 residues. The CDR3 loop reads CASSQIAGGVETQYF. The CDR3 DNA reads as TGTGCCAGCAGCCAAATAGCGGGAGGCGTAGAGACCCAGTACTTC.

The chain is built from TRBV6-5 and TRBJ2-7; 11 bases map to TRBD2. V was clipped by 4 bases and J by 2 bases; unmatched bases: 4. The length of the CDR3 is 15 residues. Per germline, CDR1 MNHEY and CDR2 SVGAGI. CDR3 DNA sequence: TGTGCCAGCAGTTCTTTAGCGGGAGGGCCCTACGAGCAGTACTTC. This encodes CASSSLAGGPYEQYF.

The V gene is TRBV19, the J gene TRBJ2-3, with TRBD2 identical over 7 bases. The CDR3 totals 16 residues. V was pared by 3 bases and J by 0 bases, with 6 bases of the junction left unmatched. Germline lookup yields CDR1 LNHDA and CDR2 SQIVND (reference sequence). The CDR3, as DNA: TGTGCCAGTAGTATCTCTAGCGGACCTAGCACAGATACGCAGTATTTT. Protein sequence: CASSISSGPSTDTQYF.

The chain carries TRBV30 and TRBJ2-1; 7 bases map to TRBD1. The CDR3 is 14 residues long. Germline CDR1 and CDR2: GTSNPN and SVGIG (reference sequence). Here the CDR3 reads CAQQGISSYNEQFF. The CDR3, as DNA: TGTGCGCAACAGGGGATTAGCTCCTACAATGAGCAGTTCTTC.

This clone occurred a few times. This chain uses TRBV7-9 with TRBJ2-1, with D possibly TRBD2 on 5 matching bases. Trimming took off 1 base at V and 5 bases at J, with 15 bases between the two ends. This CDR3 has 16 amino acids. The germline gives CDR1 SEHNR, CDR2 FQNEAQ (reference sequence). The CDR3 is CASSLGSGIGNNEQFF. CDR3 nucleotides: TGTGCCAGCAGCTTAGGTTCCGGGATAGGAAACAATGAGCAGTTCTTC.

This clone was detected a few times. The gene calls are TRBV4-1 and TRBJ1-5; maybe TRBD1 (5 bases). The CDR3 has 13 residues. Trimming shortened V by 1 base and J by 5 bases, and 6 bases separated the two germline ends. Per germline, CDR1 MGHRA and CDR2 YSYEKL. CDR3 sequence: CASSQAGYQPQHF. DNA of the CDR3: TGCGCCAGCAGCCAAGCAGGGTATCAGCCCCAGCATTTT.

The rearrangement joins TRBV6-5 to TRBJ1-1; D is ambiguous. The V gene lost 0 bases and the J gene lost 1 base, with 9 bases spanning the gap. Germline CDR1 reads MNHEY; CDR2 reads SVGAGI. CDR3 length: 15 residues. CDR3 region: CASSYSKTGNTEAFF. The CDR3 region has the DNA TGTGCCAGCAGTTACTCGAAAACGGGGAACACTGAAGCTTTCTTT.

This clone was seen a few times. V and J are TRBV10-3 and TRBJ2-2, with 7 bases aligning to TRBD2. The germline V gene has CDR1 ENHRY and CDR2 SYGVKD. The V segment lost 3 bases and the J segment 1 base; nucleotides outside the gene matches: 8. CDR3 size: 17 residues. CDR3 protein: CAISEGGRGWNTGELFF. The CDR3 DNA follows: TGTGCCATCAGTGAAGGAGGGCGGGGGTGGAACACCGGGGAGCTGTTTTTT.

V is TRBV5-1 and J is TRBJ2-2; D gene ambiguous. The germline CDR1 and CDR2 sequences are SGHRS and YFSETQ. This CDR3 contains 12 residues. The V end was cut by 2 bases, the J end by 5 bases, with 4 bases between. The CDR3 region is CASSFGTGELFF. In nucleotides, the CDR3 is TGCGCCAGCAGCTTCGGGACCGGGGAGCTGTTTTTT.

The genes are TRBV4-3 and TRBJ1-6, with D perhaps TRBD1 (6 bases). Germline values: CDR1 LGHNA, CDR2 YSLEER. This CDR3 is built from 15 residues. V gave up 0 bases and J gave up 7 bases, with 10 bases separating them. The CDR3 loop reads CASSQDVQGNSPLHF. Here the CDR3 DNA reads TGCGCCAGCAGCCAAGACGTACAGGGAAATTCACCCCTCCACTTT.

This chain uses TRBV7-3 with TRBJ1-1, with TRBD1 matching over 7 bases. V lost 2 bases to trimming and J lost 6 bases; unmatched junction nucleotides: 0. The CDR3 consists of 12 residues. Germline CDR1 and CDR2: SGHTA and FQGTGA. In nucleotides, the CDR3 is TGTGCCAGCAGCTTACAGGGGGCTGAAGCTTTCTTT. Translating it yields CASSLQGAEAFF.